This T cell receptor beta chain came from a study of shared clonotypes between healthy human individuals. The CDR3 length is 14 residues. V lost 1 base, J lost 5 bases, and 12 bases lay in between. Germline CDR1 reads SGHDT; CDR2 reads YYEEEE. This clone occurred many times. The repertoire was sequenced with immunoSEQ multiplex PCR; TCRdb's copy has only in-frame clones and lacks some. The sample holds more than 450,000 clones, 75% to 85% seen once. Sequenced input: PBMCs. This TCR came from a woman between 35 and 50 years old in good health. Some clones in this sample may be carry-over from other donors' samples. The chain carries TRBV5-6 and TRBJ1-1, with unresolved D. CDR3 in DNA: TGTGCCAGCAGCTTGAAAAACGGAAGGACTGAAGCTTTCTTT. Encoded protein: CASSLKNGRTEAFF.